The sequence of this TCR beta chain was determined in a study of low-dose radiotherapy and immunotherapy resistance in tumors. This CDR3 spans 14 amino acids. V was clipped by 7 bases and J by 5 bases; unmatched bases: 6. From germline, CDR1 is LNHDA and CDR2 SQIVND (reference sequence). This clonotype appeared many times. TRAV- and TRBV-specific primers were used for first-strand cDNA, which covered alpha and beta chains. TCRs were put through approximately 20 PCR cycles of amplification with Phusion. A constant-region primer and the V-primer adapter served as the primer pair. In TCRdb, the reads were re-called with MiXCR into one record per CDR3 protein. The sample includes roughly 100,000 distinct CDR3 sequences, 20% to 25% of them seen just once. Time point indicated: after trial treatment. Treatment specified: LDRT plus nivolumab, ipilimumab, low-dose cyclophosphamide and aspirin (RACIN trial).

The chain combines TRBV19 with TRBJ2-5, with 11 bases fitting TRBD2. The receptor comes from a female donor with ovarian cancer. Sequenced material: PBMCs, taken after low-dose radiotherapy plus immunotherapy. This CDR3 reads CASTLAGGTETQYF. CDR3 sequence (DNA): TGTGCCAGTACCTTAGCGGGAGGGACGGAGACCCAGTACTTC.